These 12 T cell receptor beta chains were sequenced from one sample in a study of brain T cells in children with intractable seizures. The assay was immunoSEQ multiplex PCR, and TCRdb's table has in-frame clones only and misses some. The sample has 110,000 or so clones, under 95% seen once. The material was peripheral blood, obtained at surgery. Source of these receptors: a boy under two years old with hemimegalencephaly and intractable seizures.

This chain uses TRBV2 with TRBJ1-1; D is ambiguous. Germline V gene lookup returns CDR1 SNHLY and CDR2 FYNNEI. CDR3 size: 12 residues. Trimming took off 3 bases at V and 7 bases at J, with 9 bases between the two ends. The CDR3 sequence: CASSEGGFEAFF. The DNA for the CDR3 is TGTGCCAGCAGTGAGGGCGGGTTTGAAGCTTTCTTT.

This chain connects TRBV6-1 to TRBJ2-4, with no clear D. The length of the CDR3 is 16 residues. Trimming cost V 0 bases and J 0 bases, with 9 bases left between them. The germline CDR1 and CDR2 sequences are MNHNS and SASEGT. The CDR3 loop is CASSEALDLAKNIQYF. CDR3 nucleotides: TGTGCCAGCAGTGAAGCGCTGGACCTAGCCAAAAACATTCAGTACTTC.

V is TRBV13 and J is TRBJ2-3; D gene unclear. In germline, CDR1 is PRHDT, CDR2 FYEKMQ (reference sequence). The CDR3 consists of 14 residues. The germline V and J ends were trimmed by 3 bases and 2 bases, with 9 bases remaining between them. CDR3 sequence: CASSFGTYTDTQYF. CDR3 nucleotides: TGTGCCAGCAGCTTCGGAACCTACACAGATACGCAGTATTTT.

This clone showed up just once. The rearrangement links TRBV6-1 to TRBJ2-3; 14 bases match TRBD2. The CDR3 loop spans 16 amino acids. Germline V gene data show CDR1 as MNHNS and CDR2 as SASEGT. After removal of 4 bases from V and 1 base from J, the junction contained 1 base not matched to a gene. As DNA, the CDR3 is TGTGCCAGCAGTGGACTAGCGGGAGGGGGCACAGATACGCAGTATTTT. As protein: CASSGLAGGGTDTQYF.

The rearrangement uses TRBV9 and TRBJ2-1; 14 positions agree with TRBD2. Looked up from germline, CDR1 is SGDLS and CDR2 is YYNGEE. The CDR3 consists of 18 residues. Unmatched junction bases numbered 10, after V lost 2 bases and J lost 6 bases. This chain's CDR3 is CASSVGRTSGRPINEQFF. In nucleotides, the CDR3 is TGTGCCAGCAGCGTGGGGCGGACTAGCGGGAGGCCAATCAATGAGCAGTTCTTC.

This chain uses TRBV9 with TRBJ2-7; D is unresolved. V was shortened by 0 bases and J by 0 bases, with 7 bases between the two germline ends. CDR1 SGDLS and CDR2 YYNGEE come from the germline V gene. The CDR3 extends over 14 amino acids. In DNA form, the CDR3 reads TGTGCCAGCAGCGTAGGCGAGAGCTCCTACGAGCAGTACTTC. Translation: CASSVGESSYEQYF.

The V gene is TRBV10-2, the J gene TRBJ1-5; the match to TRBD1 covers 9 bases. The CDR3 length is 15 residues. Unmatched junction bases numbered 3, after V lost 6 bases and J lost 0 bases. Per the germline V gene, CDR1 is WSHSY and CDR2 is SAAADI. This chain's CDR3 is CASSGTGISNQPQHF. CDR3 in DNA: TGCGCCAGCAGCGGGACAGGGATTAGCAATCAGCCCCAGCATTTT.

This sequence joins TRBV19 and TRBJ2-3; 7 bases agree with TRBD2. With V trimmed by 3 bases and J by 1 base, 7 bases remained unmatched. Germline assignment: CDR1 LNHDA and CDR2 SQIVND (reference sequence). The CDR3 has 16 residues. Written as DNA, the CDR3 is TGTGCCAGTAGTATTGGGCTGAGCGGGGGCACAGATACGCAGTATTTT. Residues: CASSIGLSGGTDTQYF.

V gene TRBV29-1 combines with J gene TRBJ2-3, with TRBD2 matching 14 bases. CDR1 is SQVTM, CDR2 ANQGSEA, per germline. This CDR3 has 17 amino acids. J lost 1 base, V lost 5 bases, and 8 bases had no gene match. CDR3 bases: TGCAGCGTTAAGGGGGGACTAGCGGGAGAAGGCACAGATACGCAGTATTTT. It is translated as CSVKGGLAGEGTDTQYF.

The chain carries TRBV5-6 and TRBJ1-1, with D maybe TRBD1 (6 bases). The CDR3 has 14 amino acids. Trimming pared 3 bases from V and 3 bases from J, leaving 12 bases between. Germline assignment: CDR1 SGHDT and CDR2 YYEEEE. The CDR3: CASSSNRDYTEAFF. The CDR3 DNA follows: TGTGCCAGCAGCTCCAACAGGGACTACACTGAAGCTTTCTTT.

This clone was seen once. The chain links TRBV5-1 to TRBJ1-2, with D uncertain. Germline-derived CDR1 and CDR2 are SGHRS and YFSETQ. CDR3 length: 13 amino acids. The V end lost 0 bases, the J end lost 4 bases, and 7 bases lay between the germline ends. CDR3: CASSLDNGYGYTF. CDR3 sequence (DNA): TGCGCCAGCAGCTTGGACAATGGCTATGGCTACACCTTC.

J is TRBJ2-7 and V is TRBV3-1 (or the pseudogene TRBV3-2); 8 nucleotides match TRBD2. Germline CDR1 LGHDT, CDR2 YNNKEL (reference sequence). This CDR3 has 15 residues. V shed 2 bases and J 5 bases; nucleotides not matched to a gene: 8. The CDR3 reads CASSQRTSGGHEQYF. Written as DNA, the CDR3 is TGTGCCAGCAGCCAACGGACCTCGGGAGGGCACGAGCAGTACTTC.